The rows below give T cell receptor beta chains drawn from one sample of a study of cytomegalovirus exposure and HLA in healthy donors. Sequencing was performed with immunoSEQ multiplex PCR; in TCRdb, only in-frame clones are kept and a portion is missing. The sample has about 240,000 clones; around 83% are singletons. The sequenced sample consisted of PBMCs. Every receptor here comes from a girl aged 2-9 years in good health and CMV-seronegative. Each CDR3 is given without its conserved first and last residue. Clone size, where shown, is once, few, many, or a class for clones that have expanded.

V	J	size	CDR3
TRBV5-1	TRBJ2-2	-	ASSRGLDWLADTGELF
TRBV29-1	-	-	SAEAGGPTYEQY
TRBV2	TRBJ2-7	-	ASSGSGRSSYEQY
TRBV7-8	TRBJ1-5	-	ASSRSTGTGQPQH
TRBV5-4	TRBJ2-7	-	ASSFGRGEYEQY
TRBV6-5	TRBJ1-1	-	ASGGRSVTEAF
TRBV5-8	TRBJ2-4	-	ASSLRGNIQY
TRBV23-1	TRBJ2-1	-	ASTPYNSEQF
TRBV20-1	TRBJ1-2	few	SALNYGYT
TRBV20-1	TRBJ2-7	few	SATSSYEQY
TRBV7-2	TRBJ1-5	-	ASTIKGIGQPQH
TRBV6-5	TRBJ2-1	-	ASSYSSGSGDEQF
TRBV5-1	TRBJ1-2	-	ASSFSQGSYGYT
TRBV29-1	TRBJ2-2	-	SVGRGNTGELF
TRBV20-1	TRBJ1-1	-	SATGNTEAF
TRBV5-4	TRBJ2-7	-	ASSPGLAGGEQY
TRBV19	TRBJ2-7	-	ASRTGGDEQY
TRBV19	TRBJ1-1	few	ASSIGPLTEAF
TRBV7-9	TRBJ1-2	-	ASSFSTDWEGYT
TRBV4-1	TRBJ2-1	-	ASSRPSGSLSYNEQF
TRBV27	TRBJ2-5	-	ASSLTRNRQETQY
TRBV5-5	TRBJ2-3	once	ASSIGTGGQADTQY
TRBV19	TRBJ1-1	-	ASSIGGTVTEAF
TRBV9	TRBJ2-5	-	ASSVSSTRETQY
TRBV13	TRBJ2-1	-	ASSFYTGGPNEQF
TRBV30	TRBJ2-3	-	AWTAGGGAGDTQY
TRBV6-5	TRBJ1-2	-	ASSPVQGAPYGYT
TRBV11-2	TRBJ1-1	-	ASSLGHQSSTEAF
TRBV27	TRBJ1-2	-	ASSLGPGANYGYT
TRBV9	TRBJ2-1	-	ASSVTSGAYNEQF
TRBV4-1	TRBJ2-1	-	ASSQEASSYYNEQF
TRBV2	TRBJ2-3	once	ACLGRTDTQY
TRBV7-6	TRBJ1-1	-	ASSLEAQGSTEAF
TRBV18	TRBJ2-7	-	ASSLSTAFYEQY
TRBV9	TRBJ1-2	-	ASSGTHRESLYGYT
TRBV10-3	TRBJ2-7	-	AISEPGLNPSYEQY
TRBV2	TRBJ1-6	-	ASAFSYSPLH
TRBV2	TRBJ1-1	few	ASKWGVNTEAF
TRBV7-8	TRBJ1-6	-	ASSSRFLSPLH
TRBV10-3	TRBJ1-2	-	AFEDRHYGYT
TRBV18	TRBJ2-7	-	ASSPGGVEQY
TRBV6-1	TRBJ2-7	-	ASSEYGTGTYSYEQY
TRBV7-2	TRBJ2-1	-	ASSLASSGSVNEQF